Listed below are T cell receptor beta chains from one sample, sequenced in a study of blood T cells in healthy people across ages. One entry per CDR3 protein, called by TCRdb with MiXCR from the 5' RACE reads. The sample lists roughly 2 million distinct CDR3 sequences; approximately 50% were seen once. The source material was blood. These receptor sequences come from a woman in her thirties or forties in good health. The CDR3 runs from the conserved cysteine through the conserved F or W.

V,length,CDR3
TRBV27,14,CASSLSQGRQPQHF
TRBV6-6,13,CASSYIPAYGYTF
TRBV6-2/TRBV6-3,16,CASSRSGGQSTDTQYF
TRBV4-2,18,CASSQENVHLGMADEQYF
TRBV29-1,16,CSVGTGGIPGANVLTF
TRBV9,22,CASSVDFGSGGHRLVGANVLTF
TRBV4-3,12,CASSRMGDTQYF
TRBV27,16,CASSLASDWISQPQHF
TRBV27,13,CASGGQRNSPLHF
TRBV2,15,CASSESGGNENEQFF
TRBV6-2/TRBV6-3,14,CASSSRDFNSPLHF
TRBV4-3,16,CASSQEPRRPWDEQFF
TRBV20-1,15,CSARAFLMTQETQYF
TRBV20-1,13,CSVGTGRSYEQYF
TRBV20-1,17,CSAAALPGTGEGDEQFF
TRBV20-1,13,CSAKISSNYEQYF
TRBV5-5,12,CASSFTGSEQCF
TRBV7-6,14,CASSPTGAYYGYTF
TRBV6-5,13,CASWTVNSYEQYF
TRBV28,19,CASSEGLAGVYSGANVLTF
TRBV9,15,CASSPDSYSNQPQHF
TRBV29-1,15,CSVQTSGGLNNEQFF
TRBV12-3/TRBV12-4,13,CASRVGSADTQYF
TRBV6-1,17,CASVKRFEGIPVGEQYF
TRBV29-1,15,CSVRYSVTGIGEQYF
TRBV20-1,12,CSARRVAGEQFF
TRBV6-4,15,CASSDGAAGANVLTF
TRBV4-1,16,CASSQVGPGTGNEQFF
TRBV7-2,15,CASGLRIFEFREQYF
TRBV5-1,15,CASSLGGSLYNEQFF
TRBV20-1,13,CSARTGGESPLHF
TRBV29-1,12,CSVGLLGETQFF
TRBV7-6,14,CASSMTGGQTEAFF
TRBV15,15,CATSRDAGHQETQYF
TRBV7-9,17,CASSRNIETARNYGYTF
TRBV3-1,17,CASSHPNRGGLQETQYF
TRBV20-1,15,CSALRQILAKNIRYF
TRBV6-1,18,CASRNRGVSSSYNSPLHF
TRBV29-1,14,CSSTGLGVNTEAFF
TRBV4-3,16,CASSRDLVTANYGYTF
TRBV25-1,11,CASSGRYEQYF
TRBV2,15,CASSLGVVRTDTQYF
TRBV3-1,14,CASSQATTYSPLHF
TRBV5-1,16,CASSPTSGGTYNEQFF
TRBV7-2,17,CASSLALAGGVNYGYTF
TRBV4-3,14,CASGQDRGEDTQYF
TRBV7-9,14,CASSQGAGFDGYTF
TRBV28,17,CASSPGVRTGGNYEQYF
TRBV28,15,CASSPGRDGQETQYF
TRBV3-1,13,CASSQTLGDEQYF
TRBV6-2/TRBV6-3,12,CASGDYAYEQYF
TRBV4-3,15,CASSQIRGPRYEQYF
TRBV7-2,15,CASSLGTGGGNEQFF
TRBV20-1,14,CSARGRGGPYEQYF
TRBV6-6,12,CASIGEDEKLFF
TRBV5-5,15,CASSTGRGKGYEQYF
TRBV6-5,15,CASSYSALSSYEQYF
TRBV27,11,CASSFLGQQYF
TRBV28,15,CASSFIAGGLGEQYF